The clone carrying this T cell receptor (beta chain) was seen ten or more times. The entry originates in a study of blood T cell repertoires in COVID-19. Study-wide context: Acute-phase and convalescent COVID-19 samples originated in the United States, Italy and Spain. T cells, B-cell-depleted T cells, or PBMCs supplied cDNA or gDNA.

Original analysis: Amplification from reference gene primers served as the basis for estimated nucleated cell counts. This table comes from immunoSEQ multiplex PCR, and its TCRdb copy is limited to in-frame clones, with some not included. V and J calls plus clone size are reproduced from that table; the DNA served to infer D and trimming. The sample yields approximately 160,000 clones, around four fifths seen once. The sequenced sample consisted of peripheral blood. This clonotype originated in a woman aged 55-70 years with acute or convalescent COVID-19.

CDR3 sequence reads: CASSDRSYEQYF. Written as DNA, the CDR3 is TGTGCCAGCAGCGACAGGTCCTACGAGCAGTACTTC. The chain links TRBV12-3 or TRBV12-4 to TRBJ2-7; D is possibly TRBD1 (6 bases). Trimming took off 6 bases at V and 1 base at J, with 7 bases between the two ends. This CDR3 has 12 amino acids.